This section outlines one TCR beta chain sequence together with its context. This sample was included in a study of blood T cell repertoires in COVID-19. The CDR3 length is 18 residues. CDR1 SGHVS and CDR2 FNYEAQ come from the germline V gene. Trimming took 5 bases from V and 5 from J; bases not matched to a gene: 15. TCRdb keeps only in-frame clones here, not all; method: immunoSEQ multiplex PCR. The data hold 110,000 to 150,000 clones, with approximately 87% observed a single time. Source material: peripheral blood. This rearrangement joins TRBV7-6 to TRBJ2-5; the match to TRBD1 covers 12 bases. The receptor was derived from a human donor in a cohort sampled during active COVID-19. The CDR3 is CASSPEGTGGYVRETQYF. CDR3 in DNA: TGTGCCAGCAGCCCAGAAGGGACAGGGGGCTACGTCCGTGAGACCCAGTACTTC.